A selection of T cell receptor beta chains follows, all from one sample in a study of neoadjuvant anti-PD-1 for oral cavity cancer. Method: immunoSEQ multiplex PCR; TCRdb's copy keeps in-frame clones and lacks some. The sample lists 9,500 to 15,000 clones, 71% occurring once. Sequencing was performed on PBMCs, taken after nivolumab (anti-PD-1) treatment. Every receptor here comes from a person aged 40 to 85 with oral cavity squamous cell carcinoma. CDR3s include the opening cysteine and the closing phenylalanine or tryptophan. A D gene is named only where the DNA matches it firmly. Expanded clones are given a class, and other clones once, few, many or no size at all.

D gene	V gene	J gene	clone size	CDR3 DNA	CDR3 protein
NA	TRBV5-4	TRBJ2-6	NA	TGTGCCAGCAGCAGGGACACTATAGGGGCCAACGTCCTGACTTTC	CASSRDTIGANVLTF
NA	TRBV28	TRBJ1-4	NA	TGTGCCAGCACTCCCATGGGGTCCCCGACAGCAACTAATGAAAAACTGTTTTTT	CASTPMGSPTATNEKLFF
TRBD2	TRBV25-1	TRBJ2-1	NA	TGTGCCAGCAGTGGGGGGACTAGCGGGAGGAATGAGCAGTTCTTC	CASSGGTSGRNEQFF
NA	TRBV5-1	TRBJ2-3	NA	TGCGCCAGCAGCTTGGACCGATCAGATACGCAGTATTTT	CASSLDRSDTQYF
TRBD1	TRBV5-1	TRBJ1-6	NA	TGCGCCAGCAGCTTGTGGGACAGAAATTCACCCCTCCACTTT	CASSLWDRNSPLHF
NA	TRBV11-2	TRBJ1-1	NA	TGTGCCAGCAGCGCCCTGCTATTGAGGGCCAACACTGAAGCTTTCTTT	CASSALLLRANTEAFF
NA	TRBV6-6	TRBJ1-5	NA	TGTGCCAGCAGCCCGCAATGGGCCCGTGATCAGCCCCAGCATTTT	CASSPQWARDQPQHF
NA	TRBV7-9	TRBJ1-5	once	TGTGCCAGCAGCTTAGGACAGAACAAGCATTTT	CASSLGQNKHF
TRBD1	TRBV10-3	TRBJ1-6	few	TGTGCCATCAGTGACGAGGGGGCAGGTTCACCCCTCCACTTT	CAISDEGAGSPLHF
TRBD2	TRBV5-1	TRBJ2-7	NA	TGCGCCAGCAGCAGTCAACCCGGGACTAGCGGGGCGACCGACGAGCAGTACTTC	CASSSQPGTSGATDEQYF
TRBD1	TRBV4-1	TRBJ1-2	once	TGCGCCAGCAGCCAAGGGGCGTTGGGGGGACAGAACTATGGCTACACCTTC	CASSQGALGGQNYGYTF
NA	TRBV5-8	TRBJ2-7	NA	TGTGCCAGCAGCCAGGTTAACGAGCAGTACTTC	CASSQVNEQYF
NA	TRBV30	TRBJ2-2	NA	TGTGCCTGGAGTGTACTACAGGTCGGGGAGCTGTTTTTT	CAWSVLQVGELFF
NA	TRBV4-1	TRBJ2-1	NA	TGCGCCAGCAGCCAACAAAGACTTGTCCGTAATTACAATGAGCAGTTCTTC	CASSQQRLVRNYNEQFF
TRBD2	TRBV4-1	TRBJ2-4	few	TGCGCCAGCAGCCAAGTCCTAGCGGGTCTAGCCAAAAACATTCAGTACTTC	CASSQVLAGLAKNIQYF
NA	TRBV6-5	TRBJ2-3	NA	TGTGCCAGCAGTTACTCCAGGAGCACAGATACGCAGTATTTT	CASSYSRSTDTQYF
NA	TRBV9	TRBJ1-1	few	TGTGCCAGCAGCGTAACGTGGGGCACTGAAGCTTTCTTT	CASSVTWGTEAFF
TRBD1	TRBV6-8	TRBJ1-3	NA	TGTGCCAGCAGTTACCCACGGGGGACAGGGAGTTTATTCTCGGGAAACACCATATATTTT	CASSYPRGTGSLFSGNTIYF
NA	TRBV4-1	TRBJ2-3	NA	TGCGCCAGCAGCCAGGCACAGGGGGGGCGGACAGATACGCAGTATTTT	CASSQAQGGRTDTQYF
NA	TRBV4-2	TRBJ1-1	NA	TGTGCCAGCAGACTGGGACCCGGTAAACCCGACACTGAAGCTTTCTTT	CASRLGPGKPDTEAFF
NA	TRBV6-4	TRBJ2-3	NA	TGTGCCAGCAGTGTCGCTCTGGGTCATTCAAGCACGCAGTATTTT	CASSVALGHSSTQYF
NA	TRBV5-4	TRBJ1-2	NA	TGTGCCAGCAGCTTTGAACAGAACTATGGCTACACCTTC	CASSFEQNYGYTF
TRBD1	TRBV6-4	TRBJ2-7	NA	TGTGCCAGCAGCGCGCGCGCGGAACAGGGGTACGAGCAGTACTTC	CASSARAEQGYEQYF
NA	TRBV6-5	TRBJ1-1	few	TGTGCCAGCAGTTACCCGGGGATTGAAGCTTTCTTT	CASSYPGIEAFF
NA	TRBV6-1	TRBJ2-4	NA	TGTGCCAGCAGTGACCAACAGGGTGACATTCAGTACTTC	CASSDQQGDIQYF
NA	TRBV5-6	TRBJ1-5	once	TGTGCCAGCAGCTTTTTTCACCAGAATCAGCCCCAGCATTTT	CASSFFHQNQPQHF
NA	TRBV7-6	TRBJ2-7	NA	TGTGCCAGCAGCTTCTCCGGAACGACAGGACACTACGAGCAGTACTTC	CASSFSGTTGHYEQYF
TRBD1	TRBV27	TRBJ1-2	NA	TGTGCCAGCAGTTTATCGGGACAGGGAATCTATGGCTACACCTTC	CASSLSGQGIYGYTF
NA	TRBV7-8	TRBJ2-1	NA	TGTGCCAGCAGCTTAGCGAAAGGGTTTAGGGGGGGGTCCTACAATGAGCAGTTCTTC	CASSLAKGFRGGSYNEQFF
NA	TRBV9	TRBJ1-3	few	TGTGCCAGCAGCGTAGCCCACGCCGGAAACACCATATATTTT	CASSVAHAGNTIYF
TRBD1	TRBV5-4	TRBJ1-2	few	TGTGCCAGCAGCCCCTTGGGGCGGACAGGCAATGGCTACACCTTC	CASSPLGRTGNGYTF
NA	TRBV7-8	TRBJ2-3	NA	TGTGCCAGCAGGAGTCGTTGGGGCACAGATACGCAGTATTTT	CASRSRWGTDTQYF